This T cell receptor (beta chain) was recovered during a study of blood T cell repertoires in COVID-19. Participants came from some 23 US areas, aged about 18 to 100 years. Participant-reported clinical history was the basis for cohort assignment. This table comes from immunoSEQ multiplex PCR, and its TCRdb copy is limited to in-frame clones, with some not included. The top ten clones hold approximately 2% of a sample with under 250,000 clones, under 85% of them seen once. The ends lost 6 bases at V and 5 bases at J; junction bases unmatched: 9. Germline values: CDR1 MNHEY, CDR2 SMNVEV (reference sequence). The CDR3 extends over 15 amino acids.

Sequenced material: PBMCs or T cells enriched from blood (not recorded which). The chain links TRBV27 to TRBJ2-7; 11 bases are shared with TRBD2. The clonotype originates from a man in his fifties or sixties who had recovered from COVID-19. CDR3 DNA sequence: TGTGCCAGCAGGCTAGCGGGGGGTCTGGGAAACGAGCAGTACTTC. Translation: CASRLAGGLGNEQYF.